This T cell receptor (beta chain) derives from a study of T-cell memory formation after mild COVID-19. The overall study: Largely donor-specific TCR clusters were found.

Turning to this clonotype: The antigen is not known.

Study-wide findings and caveats: Pre-infection memory already had some responding clones, implying cross-reactive memory joined.

In TCRdb, the 5' RACE reads were re-called with MiXCR into one record per CDR3 protein. The table lists about 620,000 distinct CDR3 sequences, more than 15% of them singletons, with more than 10% in the top ten. V lost 4 bases and J lost 2, with 15 bases in between. CDR1 is SGHRS, CDR2 YFSETQ, per germline. There are 15 residues in the CDR3. The clonotype was recovered from an adult woman who had mild COVID-19 (a few samples of this study predate the infection). Cell type and time point are not known. The specimen sequenced was PBMCs or a T cell subset sorted from them (not recorded which). This chain links TRBV5-1 with TRBJ1-1; D call uncertain. DNA of the CDR3: TGCGCCAGCAGCACCCAGACATATTCCAACACTGAAGCTTTCTTT. Protein product: CASSTQTYSNTEAFF.